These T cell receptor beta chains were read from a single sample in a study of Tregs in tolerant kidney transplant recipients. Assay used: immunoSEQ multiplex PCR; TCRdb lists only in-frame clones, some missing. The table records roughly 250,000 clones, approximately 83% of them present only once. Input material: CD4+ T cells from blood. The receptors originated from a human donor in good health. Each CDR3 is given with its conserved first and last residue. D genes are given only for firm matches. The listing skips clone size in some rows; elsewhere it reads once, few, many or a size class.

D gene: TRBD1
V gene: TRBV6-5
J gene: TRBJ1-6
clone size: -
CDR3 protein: CASSYSGQHNSPLHF
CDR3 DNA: TGTGCCAGCAGTTACTCGGGACAGCATAATTCACCCCTCCACTTT

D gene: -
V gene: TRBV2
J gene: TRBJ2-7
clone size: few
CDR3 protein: CASSGNRVLYEQYF
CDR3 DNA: TGTGCCAGCAGTGGGAACAGGGTCCTCTACGAGCAGTACTTC

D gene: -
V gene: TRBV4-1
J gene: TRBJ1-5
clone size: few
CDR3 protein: CASSQLGQSNQPQHF
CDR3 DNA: TGCGCCAGCAGCCAACTGGGACAAAGCAATCAGCCCCAGCATTTT

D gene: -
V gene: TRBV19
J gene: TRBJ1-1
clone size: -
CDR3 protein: CASAPPGWQGRNTEAFF
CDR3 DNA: TGTGCCAGTGCCCCGCCGGGATGGCAGGGGAGGAACACTGAAGCTTTCTTT

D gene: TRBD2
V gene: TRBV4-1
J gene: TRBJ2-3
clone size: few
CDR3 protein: CASSHGTSGRNADTQYF
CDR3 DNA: TGCGCCAGCAGCCACGGGACTAGCGGGAGGAACGCAGATACGCAGTATTTT

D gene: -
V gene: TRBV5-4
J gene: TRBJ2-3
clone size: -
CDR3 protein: CASSLRADTQYF
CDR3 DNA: TGTGCCAGCAGCTTGAGAGCAGATACGCAGTATTTT

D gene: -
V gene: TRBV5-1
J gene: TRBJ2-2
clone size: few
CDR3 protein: CASSLMGESTGELFF
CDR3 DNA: TGCGCCAGCAGCTTAATGGGGGAGAGCACCGGGGAGCTGTTTTTT

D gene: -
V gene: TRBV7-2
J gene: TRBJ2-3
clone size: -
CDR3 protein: CASARADTQYF
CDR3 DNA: TGTGCCAGCGCCCGGGCAGATACGCAGTATTTT

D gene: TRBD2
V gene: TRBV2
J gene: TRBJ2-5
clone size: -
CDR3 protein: CASSWLVGRGAFPETQYF
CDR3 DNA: TGTGCCAGCAGTTGGTTAGTTGGGCGGGGGGCCTTCCCAGAGACCCAGTACTTC

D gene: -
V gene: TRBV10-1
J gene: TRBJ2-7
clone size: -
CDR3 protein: CASSVGYEQYF
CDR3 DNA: TGCGCCAGTTCTGTGGGCTACGAGCAGTACTTC

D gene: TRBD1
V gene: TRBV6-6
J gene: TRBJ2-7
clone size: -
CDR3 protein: CASSPGQGSYEQYF
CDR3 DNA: TGTGCCAGCAGCCCCGGACAGGGCTCCTACGAGCAGTACTTC

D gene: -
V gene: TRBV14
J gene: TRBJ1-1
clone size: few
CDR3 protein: CASSAQLGTEAFF
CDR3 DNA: TGTGCCAGCAGCGCACAGTTGGGCACTGAAGCTTTCTTT

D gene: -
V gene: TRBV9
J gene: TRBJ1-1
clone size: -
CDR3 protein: CASSVARETGSFTEAFF
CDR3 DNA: TGTGCCAGCAGCGTAGCTAGGGAGACAGGCTCCTTCACTGAAGCTTTCTTT

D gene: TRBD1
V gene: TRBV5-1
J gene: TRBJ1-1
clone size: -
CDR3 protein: CASSFQGGRTEAFF
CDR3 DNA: TGCGCCAGCAGCTTTCAGGGGGGGAGGACTGAAGCTTTCTTT

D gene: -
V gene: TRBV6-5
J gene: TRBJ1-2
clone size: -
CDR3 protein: CASSLGQYYGYTF
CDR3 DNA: TGTGCCAGCAGTCTCGGACAGTACTATGGCTACACCTTC

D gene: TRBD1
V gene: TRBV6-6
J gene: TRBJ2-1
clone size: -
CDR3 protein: CASSGTGKNEQFF
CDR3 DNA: TGTGCCAGTTCCGGGACAGGGAAAAATGAGCAGTTCTTC

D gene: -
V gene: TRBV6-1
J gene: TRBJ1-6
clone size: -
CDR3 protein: CASSEVVGTNSPLHF
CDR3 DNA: TGTGCCAGCAGTGAAGTTGTAGGGACTAATTCACCCCTCCACTTT

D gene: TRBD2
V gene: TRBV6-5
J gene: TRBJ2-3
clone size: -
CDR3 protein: CATPGGVSTDTQYF
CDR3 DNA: TGTGCCACGCCGGGGGGGGTTAGCACAGATACGCAGTATTTT

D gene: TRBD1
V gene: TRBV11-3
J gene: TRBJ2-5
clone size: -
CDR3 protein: CASSQGQGIETQYF
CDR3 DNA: TGTGCCAGCAGCCAGGGACAGGGGATCGAGACCCAGTACTTC

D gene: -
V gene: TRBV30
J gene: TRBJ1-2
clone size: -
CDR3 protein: CAWSHGQYGYTF
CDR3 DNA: TGTGCCTGGAGCCACGGGCAATATGGCTACACCTTC

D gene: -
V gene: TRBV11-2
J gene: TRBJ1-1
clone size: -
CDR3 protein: CASSLGLVDTEAFF
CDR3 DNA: TGTGCCAGCAGCTTAGGCCTGGTTGACACTGAAGCTTTCTTT

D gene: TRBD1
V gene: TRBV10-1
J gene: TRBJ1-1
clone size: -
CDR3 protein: CASTDRGHTEAFF
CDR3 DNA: TGCGCCAGCACCGACAGGGGTCACACTGAAGCTTTCTTT

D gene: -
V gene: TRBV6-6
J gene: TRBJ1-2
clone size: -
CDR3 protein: CASSYRQGFDGYTF
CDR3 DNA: TGTGCCAGCAGTTACCGACAAGGATTTGATGGCTACACCTTC

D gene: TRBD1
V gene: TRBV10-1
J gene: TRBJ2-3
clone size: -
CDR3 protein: CASSGDRKDTQYF
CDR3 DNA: TGCGCCAGCAGTGGGGACAGGAAGGATACGCAGTATTTT

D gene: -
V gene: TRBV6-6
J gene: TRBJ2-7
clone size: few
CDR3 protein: CASTGDVEGEQYF
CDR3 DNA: TGTGCCAGCACTGGGGACGTTGAAGGCGAGCAGTACTTC

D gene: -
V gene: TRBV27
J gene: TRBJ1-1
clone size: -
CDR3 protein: CASSSLVLGEYTEAFF
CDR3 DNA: TGTGCCAGCAGTTCTTTAGTATTAGGGGAGTACACTGAAGCTTTCTTT

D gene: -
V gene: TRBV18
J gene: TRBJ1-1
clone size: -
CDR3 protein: CASSRGTGLDTEAFF
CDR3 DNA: TGTGCCAGCTCACGGGGTACAGGGCTGGACACTGAAGCTTTCTTT

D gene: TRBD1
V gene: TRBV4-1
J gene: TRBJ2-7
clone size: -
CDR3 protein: CASSPRGDRGREQYF
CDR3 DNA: TGCGCCAGCAGCCCAAGGGGGGACAGGGGGCGCGAGCAGTACTTC

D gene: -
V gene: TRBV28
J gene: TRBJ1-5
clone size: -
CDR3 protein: CASSLPRGAPLGDQPQHF
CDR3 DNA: TGTGCCAGCAGTTTACCGCGAGGGGCACCACTGGGAGATCAGCCCCAGCATTTT

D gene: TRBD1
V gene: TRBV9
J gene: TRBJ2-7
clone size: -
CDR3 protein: CASSEGTGDSYEQYF
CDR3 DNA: TGTGCCAGCAGCGAGGGGACAGGGGATTCGTACGAGCAGTACTTC

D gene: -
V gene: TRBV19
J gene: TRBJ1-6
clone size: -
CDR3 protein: CASSTSQNPNSPLHF
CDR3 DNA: TGTGCCAGTAGTACCTCACAGAACCCAAATTCACCCCTCCACTTT

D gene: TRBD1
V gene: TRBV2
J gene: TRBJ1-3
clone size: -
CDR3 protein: CASRQGAGNTIYF
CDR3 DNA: TGTGCCAGCAGACAGGGGGCTGGAAACACCATATATTTT

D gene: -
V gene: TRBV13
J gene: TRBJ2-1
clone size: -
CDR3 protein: CASAPSNEQFF
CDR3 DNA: TGTGCCAGCGCCCCTAGCAATGAGCAGTTCTTC